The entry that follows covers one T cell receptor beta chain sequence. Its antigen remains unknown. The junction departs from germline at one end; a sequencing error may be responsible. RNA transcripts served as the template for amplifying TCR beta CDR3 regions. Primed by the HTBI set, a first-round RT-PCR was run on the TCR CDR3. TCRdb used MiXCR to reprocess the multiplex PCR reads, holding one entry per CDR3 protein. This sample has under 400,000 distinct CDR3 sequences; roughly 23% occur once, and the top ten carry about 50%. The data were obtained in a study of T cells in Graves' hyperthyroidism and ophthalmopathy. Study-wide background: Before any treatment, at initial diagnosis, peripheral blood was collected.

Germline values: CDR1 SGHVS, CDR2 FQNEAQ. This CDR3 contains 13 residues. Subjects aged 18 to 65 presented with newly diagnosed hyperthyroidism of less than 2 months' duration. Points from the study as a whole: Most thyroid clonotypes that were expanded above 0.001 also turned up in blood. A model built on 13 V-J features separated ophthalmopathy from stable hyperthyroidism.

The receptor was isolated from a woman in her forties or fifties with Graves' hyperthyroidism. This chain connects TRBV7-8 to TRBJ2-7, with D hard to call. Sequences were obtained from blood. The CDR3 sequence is CASSFTRSYGQYF. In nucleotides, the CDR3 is TGTGCCAGCAGCTTTACCCGCTCCTACGGGCAGTACTTC.